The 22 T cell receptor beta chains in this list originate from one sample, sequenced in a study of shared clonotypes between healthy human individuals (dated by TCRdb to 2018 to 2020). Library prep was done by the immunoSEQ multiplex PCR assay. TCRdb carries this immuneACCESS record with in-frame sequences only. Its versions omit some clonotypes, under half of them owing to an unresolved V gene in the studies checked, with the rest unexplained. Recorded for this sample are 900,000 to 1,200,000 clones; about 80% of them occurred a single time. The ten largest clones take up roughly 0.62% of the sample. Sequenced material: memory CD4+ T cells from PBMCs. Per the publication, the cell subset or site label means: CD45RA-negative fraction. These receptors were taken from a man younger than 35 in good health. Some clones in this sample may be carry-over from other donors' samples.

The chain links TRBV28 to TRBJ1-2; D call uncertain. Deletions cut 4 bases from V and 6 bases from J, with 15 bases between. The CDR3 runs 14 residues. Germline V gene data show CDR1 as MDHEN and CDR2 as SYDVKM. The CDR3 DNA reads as TGTGCCAGCAGTTCTGGCCGGGCTGCGGATGGCTACACCTTC. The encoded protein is CASSSGRAADGYTF.

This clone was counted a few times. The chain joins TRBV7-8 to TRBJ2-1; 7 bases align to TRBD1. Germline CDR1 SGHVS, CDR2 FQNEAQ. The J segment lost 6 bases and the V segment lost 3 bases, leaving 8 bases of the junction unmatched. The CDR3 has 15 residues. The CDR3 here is CASSFGQGVANEQFF. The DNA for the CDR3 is TGTGCCAGCAGCTTTGGTCAGGGGGTAGCCAATGAGCAGTTCTTC.

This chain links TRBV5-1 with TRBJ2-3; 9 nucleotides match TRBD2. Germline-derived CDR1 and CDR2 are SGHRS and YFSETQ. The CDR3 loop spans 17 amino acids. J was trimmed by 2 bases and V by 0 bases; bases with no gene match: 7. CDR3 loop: CASSLAPSGVDTDTQYF. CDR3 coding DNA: TGCGCCAGCAGCTTGGCTCCTAGCGGGGTAGACACAGATACGCAGTATTTT.

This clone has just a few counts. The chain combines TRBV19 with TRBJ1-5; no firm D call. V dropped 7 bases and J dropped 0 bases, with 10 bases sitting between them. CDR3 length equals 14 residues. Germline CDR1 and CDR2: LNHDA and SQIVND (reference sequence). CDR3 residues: CASTVADSNQPQHF. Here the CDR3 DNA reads TGTGCCAGTACCGTGGCAGATAGCAATCAGCCCCAGCATTTT.

In nucleotides, the CDR3 is TGCGCCAGCAGCTTCCTAGCGACCCAAGAGACCCAGTACTTC. Its protein is CASSFLATQETQYF. The rearrangement links TRBV5-1 to TRBJ2-5, with D possibly matching TRBD2 (6 bases). Germline CDR1 SGHRS, CDR2 YFSETQ. Trimming took 2 bases from V and 1 from J, leaving 9 bases between them. The CDR3 contains 14 residues.

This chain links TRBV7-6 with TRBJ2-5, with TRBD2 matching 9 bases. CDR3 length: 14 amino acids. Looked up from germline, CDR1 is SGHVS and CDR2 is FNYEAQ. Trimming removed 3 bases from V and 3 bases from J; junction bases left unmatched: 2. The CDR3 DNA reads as TGTGCCAGCAGCTTGGGCGGGAGGGAAGAGACCCAGTACTTC. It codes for CASSLGGREETQYF. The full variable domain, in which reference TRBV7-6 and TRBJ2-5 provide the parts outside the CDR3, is GAGVSQSPRYKVTKRGQDVALRCDPISGHVSLYWYRQALGQGPEFLTYFNYEAQQDKSGLPNDRFSAERPEGSISTLTIQRTEQRDSAMYRCASSLGGREETQYFGPGTRLLVL.

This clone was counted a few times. This chain's CDR3 is CASSQAERGTSGSQETQYF. As DNA, the CDR3 is TGCGCCAGCAGCCAAGCTGAGAGAGGGACTAGCGGGAGCCAAGAGACCCAGTACTTC. J is TRBJ2-5 and V is TRBV4-1; 14 nucleotides match TRBD2. This CDR3 has 19 residues. With 1 base clipped from V and 1 base from J, the junction kept 8 bases outside the gene matches. Germline CDR1 MGHRA, CDR2 YSYEKL.

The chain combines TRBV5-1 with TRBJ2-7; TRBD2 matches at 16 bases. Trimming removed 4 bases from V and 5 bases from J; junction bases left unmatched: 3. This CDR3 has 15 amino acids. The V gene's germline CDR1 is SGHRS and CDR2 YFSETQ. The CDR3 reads CASSQGTSGGDEQYF. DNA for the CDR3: TGCGCCAGCAGCCAAGGGACTAGCGGGGGGGACGAGCAGTACTTC.

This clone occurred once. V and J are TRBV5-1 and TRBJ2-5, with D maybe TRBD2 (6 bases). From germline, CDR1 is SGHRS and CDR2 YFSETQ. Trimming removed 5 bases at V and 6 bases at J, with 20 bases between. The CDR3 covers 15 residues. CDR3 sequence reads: CASSPTAGTEKTQYF. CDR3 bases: TGCGCCAGCAGTCCTACCGCCGGGACTGAGAAGACCCAGTACTTC.

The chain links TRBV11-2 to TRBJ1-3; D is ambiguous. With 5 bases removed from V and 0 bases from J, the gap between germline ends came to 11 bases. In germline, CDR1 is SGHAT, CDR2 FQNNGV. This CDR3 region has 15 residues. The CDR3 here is CASSLQSFSGNTIYF. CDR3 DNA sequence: TGTGCCAGCAGCCTACAGTCTTTCTCTGGAAACACCATATATTTT.

The DNA of the CDR3 is TGTGCCAGCCGGGTCGGATCCACTGAAGCTTTCTTT. Translating gives CASRVGSTEAFF. The chain joins TRBV28 to TRBJ1-1; no firm D call. The length of the CDR3 is 12 residues. Germline CDR1 is MDHEN and CDR2 is SYDVKM. Trimming shortened V by 8 bases and J by 4 bases, and 11 bases separated the two germline ends.

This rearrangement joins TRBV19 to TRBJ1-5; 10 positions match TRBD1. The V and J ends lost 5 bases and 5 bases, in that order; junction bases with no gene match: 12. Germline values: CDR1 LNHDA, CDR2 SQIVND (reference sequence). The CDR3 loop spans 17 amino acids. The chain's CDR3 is CASSQRKPGQGHQPQHF. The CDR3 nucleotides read TGTGCCAGTAGTCAACGGAAGCCGGGACAGGGGCATCAGCCCCAGCATTTT.

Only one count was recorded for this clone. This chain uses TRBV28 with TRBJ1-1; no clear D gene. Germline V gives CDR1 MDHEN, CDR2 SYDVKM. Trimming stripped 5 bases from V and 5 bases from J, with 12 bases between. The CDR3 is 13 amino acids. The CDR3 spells CASSIPAGTEAFF. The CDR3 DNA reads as TGTGCCAGCAGTATCCCCGCGGGGACTGAAGCTTTCTTT.

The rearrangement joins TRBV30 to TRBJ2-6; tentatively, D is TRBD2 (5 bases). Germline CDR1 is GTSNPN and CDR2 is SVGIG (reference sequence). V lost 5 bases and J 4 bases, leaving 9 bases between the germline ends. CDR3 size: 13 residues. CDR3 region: CAWAGLGANVLTF. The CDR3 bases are TGTGCCTGGGCGGGCCTGGGGGCCAACGTCCTGACTTTC.

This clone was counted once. DNA for the CDR3: TGCGCCAGCAGTGAGTCGAAGGCTAGCGGCTACAATGAGCAGTTCTTC. It translates to CASSESKASGYNEQFF. The gene calls are TRBV10-1 and TRBJ2-1, with 7 bases matching TRBD2. CDR3 size: 16 residues. The V gene end was trimmed by 0 bases and the J gene end by 3 bases; junction bases not matched to a gene: 5. Germline CDR1 WNHNN, CDR2 SYGVQD (reference sequence).

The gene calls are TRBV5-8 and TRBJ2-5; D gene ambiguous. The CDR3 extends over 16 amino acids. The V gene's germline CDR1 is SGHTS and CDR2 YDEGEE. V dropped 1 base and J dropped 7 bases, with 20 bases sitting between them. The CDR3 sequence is CASSLSGVQVRVTQYF. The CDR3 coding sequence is TGTGCCAGCAGCTTGTCTGGTGTCCAGGTCCGTGTGACCCAGTACTTC.

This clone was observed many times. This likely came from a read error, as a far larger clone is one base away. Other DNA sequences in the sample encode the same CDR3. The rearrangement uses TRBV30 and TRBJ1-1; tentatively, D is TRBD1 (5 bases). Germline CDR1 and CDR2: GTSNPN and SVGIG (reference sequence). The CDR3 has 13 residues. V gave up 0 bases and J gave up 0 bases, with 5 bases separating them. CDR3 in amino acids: CAWSVGVNTEAFF. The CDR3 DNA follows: TGTGCCTGGAGTGTAGGGGTGAACACTGAAGCTTTCTTT. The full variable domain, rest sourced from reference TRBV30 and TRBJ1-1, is SQTIHQWPATLVQPVGSPLSLECTVEGTSNPNLYWYRQAAGRGLQLLFYSVGIGQISSEVPQNLSASRPQDRQFILSSKKLLLSDSGFYLCAWSVGVNTEAFFGQGTRLTVV.

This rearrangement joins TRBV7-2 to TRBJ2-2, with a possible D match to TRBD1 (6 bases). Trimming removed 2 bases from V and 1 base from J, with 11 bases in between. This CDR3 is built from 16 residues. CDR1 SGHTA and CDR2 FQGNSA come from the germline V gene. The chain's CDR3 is CASSLQNRENTGELFF. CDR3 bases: TGTGCCAGCAGCTTACAAAACAGGGAGAACACCGGGGAGCTGTTTTTT.

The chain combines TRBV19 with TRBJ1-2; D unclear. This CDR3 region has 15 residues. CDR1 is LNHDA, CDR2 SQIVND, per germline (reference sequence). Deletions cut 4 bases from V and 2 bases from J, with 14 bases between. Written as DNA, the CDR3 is TGTGCCAGTAGTACCCCGGGCAGTGGGAACTATGGCTACACCTTC. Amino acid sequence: CASSTPGSGNYGYTF.

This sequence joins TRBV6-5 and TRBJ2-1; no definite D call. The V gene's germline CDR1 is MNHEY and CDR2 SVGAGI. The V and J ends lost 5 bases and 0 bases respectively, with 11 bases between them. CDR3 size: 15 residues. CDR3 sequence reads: CASSPREGSYNEQFF. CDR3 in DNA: TGTGCCAGCAGTCCTAGAGAAGGCTCCTACAATGAGCAGTTCTTC.

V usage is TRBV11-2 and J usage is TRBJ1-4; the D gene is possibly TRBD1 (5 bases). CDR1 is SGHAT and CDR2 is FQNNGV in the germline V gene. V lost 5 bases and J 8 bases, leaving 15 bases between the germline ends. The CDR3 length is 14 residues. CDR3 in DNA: TGTGCCAGCAGCCCCTCGGCAGGGCGGGAAAAACTGTTTTTT. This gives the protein CASSPSAGREKLFF.

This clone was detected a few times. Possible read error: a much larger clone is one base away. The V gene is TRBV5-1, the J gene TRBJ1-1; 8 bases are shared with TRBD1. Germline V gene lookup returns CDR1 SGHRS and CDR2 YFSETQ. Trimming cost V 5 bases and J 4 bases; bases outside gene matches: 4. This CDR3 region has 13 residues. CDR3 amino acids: CASRITGGTEAFF. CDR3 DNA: TGCGCCAGCAGGATAACAGGGGGCACTGAAGCTTTCTTT.